This entry lists 7 T cell receptor beta chains sequenced from one sample in a study of cytomegalovirus exposure and HLA in healthy donors (TCRdb year 2017). Libraries were made using the immunoSEQ multiplex PCR assay. For the multiplex PCR, a mixture combining 60 forward primers for TCR Vbeta segments and 13 reverse primers for TCR Jbeta segments was used. TCRdb took this table from immuneACCESS and kept in-frame rearrangements with V and J called. Such tables lack part of the clones; where checked against another copy, unresolved V genes explain under half of the gap, and the rest is unexplained. The sample has 120,000 to 150,000 clones on record, around three fifths of them singletons. The top ten hold 2.5% to 3.5% of the sample. The sample comprised PBMCs. The receptors were sampled from a woman in her twenties or thirties in good health and CMV-seropositive.

The rearrangement uses TRBV9 and TRBJ1-1, with a tentative D call TRBD1 (6 bases). The length of the CDR3 is 15 residues. The germline gives CDR1 SGDLS, CDR2 YYNGEE. V was trimmed by 4 bases and J by 4 bases, leaving 17 bases between them. CDR3 nucleotide sequence: TGTGCCAGCAGCCTACTATCCCAAGGGGGCACTGAAGCTTTCTTT. This gives the protein CASSLLSQGGTEAFF.

V and J are TRBV28 and TRBJ1-3; no clear D. Germline V gene data show CDR1 as MDHEN and CDR2 as SYDVKM. Trimming stripped 6 bases from V and 0 bases from J, with 12 bases between. The CDR3 sequence is 15 residues long. The CDR3 is CASRFTRSSGNTIYF. The CDR3, as DNA: TGTGCCAGCAGATTCACGAGGTCCTCTGGAAACACCATATATTTT. The full variable domain, completed using reference TRBV28 and TRBJ1-3, is DVKVTQSSRYLVKRTGEKVFLECVQDMDHENMFWYRQDPGLGLRLIYFSYDVKMKEKGDIPEGYSVSREKKERFSLILESASTNQTSMYLCASRFTRSSGNTIYFGEGSWLTVV.

The V gene is TRBV10-3, the J gene TRBJ1-5; D remains unclear. From germline, CDR1 is ENHRY and CDR2 SYGVKD. This CDR3 contains 13 residues. V was clipped by 0 bases and J by 6 bases, with 6 bases between them. This CDR3 is CAISESEGQPQHF. The CDR3 DNA reads as TGTGCCATCAGTGAGTCGGAGGGTCAGCCCCAGCATTTT.

V gene TRBV5-1 combines with J gene TRBJ1-2; 7 bases map to TRBD1. CDR1 and CDR2 (germline): SGHRS, YFSETQ. The CDR3 length is 17 residues. V gave up 0 bases and J gave up 7 bases; unmatched junction bases: 15. Here the CDR3 reads CASSLVGDSDIDPGYTF. CDR3 DNA sequence: TGCGCCAGCAGCTTGGTTGGGGACAGCGATATTGATCCTGGCTACACCTTC.

On this clone itself: The sample carries other DNA sequences with the same CDR3. CDR3 sequence reads: CSARTGYGYTF. The CDR3 region has the DNA TGCAGTGCCAGGACAGGCTATGGCTACACCTTC. The gene calls are TRBV20-1 and TRBJ1-2, with 7 bases that match TRBD1. The CDR3 length is 11 residues. Germline lookup yields CDR1 DFQATT and CDR2 SNEGSKA (reference sequence). The V and J ends lost 6 bases and 4 bases, in that order; junction bases with no gene match: 2.

There are a few counts of this clone. V usage is TRBV20-1 and J usage is TRBJ2-1; D possibly corresponds to TRBD2 (6 bases). The CDR3 is 11 residues long. The germline gives CDR1 DFQATT, CDR2 SNEGSKA (reference sequence). With 5 bases removed from V and 4 bases from J, the gap between germline ends came to 6 bases. For the CDR3, the DNA is TGCAGTGCTCGGGGGTACAATGAGCAGTTCTTC. Residues: CSARGYNEQFF.

The chain employs TRBV16 and TRBJ2-7; 13 bases fit TRBD2. J lost 6 bases, V lost 2 bases, and 10 bases had no gene match. The CDR3 spans 17 residues. The germline V gene encodes CDR1 KGHSY and CDR2 FQNENV. The CDR3 DNA sequence: TGTGCCAGCAGCCAAAGTGGGCCACTAGCGGGAGGGGGCGAGCAGTACTTC. Residues: CASSQSGPLAGGGEQYF. Variable domain in full (rest from reference TRBV16 and TRBJ2-7): GEEVAQTPKHLVRGEGQKAKLYCAPIKGHSYVFWYQQVLKNEFKFLISFQNENVFDETGMPKERFSAKCLPNSPCSLEIQATKLEDSAVYFCASSQSGPLAGGGEQYFGPGTRLTVT.